This T cell receptor (beta chain) stems from a study of Ad26.COV2.S vaccination and SARS-CoV-2 variants. Sequencing was performed with immunoSEQ multiplex PCR; in TCRdb, only in-frame clones are kept and a portion is missing. The sample holds about 94,000 clones; approximately 81% are singletons and the top ten take roughly 15%. This CDR3 has 13 residues. Germline V gene lookup returns CDR1 MNHEY and CDR2 SMNVEV (reference sequence). Trimming cost V 2 bases and J 5 bases, with 9 bases left between them. With respect to this clone: Its antigen is not identified.

Whole-study findings and limits: Breadth of non-spike TCRs did not differ between vaccinees and placebo recipients. While placebo recipients had lower spike-specific TCR breadth, vaccine recipients had more. After vaccination, reports described spike-specific CD8+ and CD4+ T cell responses as showing substantial breadth. Overall T cell responses may have been underestimated by the analyses of TCR breadth and depth.

This clonotype originated in a human donor who had recovered from COVID-19. This chain joins TRBV27 and TRBJ2-5; TRBD1 is a possible D gene (6 bases). Sequences were derived from peripheral blood, sampled after recovery from COVID-19. DNA for the CDR3: TGTGCCAGCAGTTTACAGGGGCGGGAGACCCAGTACTTC. Protein: CASSLQGRETQYF.